One sample yielded the 9 T cell receptor beta chains listed below, sequenced in a study of blood T cell repertoires in COVID-19. This table comes from immunoSEQ multiplex PCR, and its TCRdb copy is limited to in-frame clones, with some not included. Of under 75,000 clones in the sample, more than 65% are singletons; the top ten hold roughly 6%. What was sequenced was peripheral blood. These receptors originate from a woman between 70 and 85 years old with acute or convalescent COVID-19.

The J gene is TRBJ2-7, the V gene TRBV30, with TRBD2 as a possible D gene (6 bases). Deletions cut 4 bases from V and 2 bases from J, with 12 bases between. The CDR3 length is 13 residues. Germline V CDR1 and CDR2: GTSNPN, SVGIG (reference sequence). In DNA form, the CDR3 reads TGTGCCTGGACCGTCGGGAGCCCCTACGAGCAGTACTTC. Residues: CAWTVGSPYEQYF.

This clone has a single count. Here the CDR3 reads CAISDRGTNTEAFF. CDR3 sequence (DNA): TGTGCCATCAGTGACAGGGGGACGAACACTGAAGCTTTCTTT. This chain connects TRBV10-3 to TRBJ1-1, with TRBD1 identical over 7 bases. The V gene end was trimmed by 3 bases and the J gene end by 1 base; junction bases not matched to a gene: 2. The CDR3 extends over 14 amino acids. In germline, CDR1 is ENHRY, CDR2 SYGVKD.

In its sample, this clone was seen a few times. The chain employs TRBV11-2 and TRBJ2-2; maybe TRBD1 (6 bases). CDR3 size: 16 residues. V shed 0 bases and J shed 6 bases, with 14 bases lying between them. Germline V lookup: CDR1 SGHAT, CDR2 FQNNGV. The CDR3 loop reads CASSLDARWGPGELFF. DNA of the CDR3: TGTGCCAGCAGCTTAGATGCCCGTTGGGGGCCCGGGGAGCTGTTTTTT.

The V and J genes are TRBV2 and TRBJ2-3, with 10 bases matching TRBD2. Germline V gene lookup returns CDR1 SNHLY and CDR2 FYNNEI. This CDR3 comprises 15 residues. Trimming at V came to 6 bases and at J to 3 bases, leaving 6 bases not matched to a gene. Here the CDR3 reads CASRPGLAETDTQYF. CDR3 sequence (DNA): TGTGCCAGCAGACCCGGACTAGCGGAGACAGATACGCAGTATTTT.

In this sample, this clone turned up once. V gene TRBV21-1 combines with J gene TRBJ2-7; TRBD1, the table's D call, was not compared with the DNA. TRBV21-1 is assigned pseudogene status. This CDR3 is 20 amino acids long. CDR3 residues: CASSKVGTKDRGGSSYEQYF. The CDR3 DNA reads TGTGCCAGCAGCAAAGTAGGCACGAAGGACAGGGGCGGGAGCTCCTACGAGCAGTACTTC.

This clone was picked up a small number of times. The chain recombines TRBV28 with TRBJ1-1; D perhaps matches TRBD1 (5 bases). Germline V gives CDR1 MDHEN, CDR2 SYDVKM. The CDR3 is made up of 15 amino acids. Deletions cut 3 bases from V and 2 bases from J, with 13 bases between. CDR3 sequence: CASSFIYRTNTEAFF. CDR3 nucleotide sequence: TGTGCCAGCAGTTTTATTTACCGGACAAACACTGAAGCTTTCTTT. Complete variable domain (other parts from reference TRBV28 and TRBJ1-1): DVKVTQSSRYLVKRTGEKVFLECVQDMDHENMFWYRQDPGLGLRLIYFSYDVKMKEKGDIPEGYSVSREKKERFSLILESASTNQTSMYLCASSFIYRTNTEAFFGQGTRLTVV.

This rearrangement joins TRBV7-9 to TRBJ2-3, with D perhaps TRBD2 (6 bases). CDR3 length: 15 amino acids. CDR1 is SEHNR and CDR2 is FQNEAQ in the germline V gene (reference sequence). V shed 3 bases and J shed 6 bases, with 16 bases lying between them. This chain's CDR3 is CASSFLGGGLDTQYF. Written as DNA, the CDR3 is TGTGCCAGCAGCTTCCTGGGGGGTGGTTTGGATACGCAGTATTTT.

A note on this clone: Germline and junction disagree at one end, which may indicate a read error. The V gene is TRBV27, the J gene TRBJ1-6; 7 nucleotides line up with TRBD1. CDR1 is MNHEY, CDR2 SMNVEV, per germline (reference sequence). The CDR3 is 11 residues long. The CDR3 region has the DNA TGTGCCAGCAGTTCCGCGGGACAGCTAAACTTT. Its protein is CASSSAGQLNF.

This clone was detected only a few times. The chain links TRBV7-8 to TRBJ1-6; the D is unclear. Trimming removed 3 bases at V and 7 bases at J, with 16 bases between. The V gene's germline CDR1 is SGHVS and CDR2 FQNEAQ. This CDR3 region has 16 residues. CDR3 amino acids: CASSLVALRGNSPLHF. The CDR3, as DNA: TGTGCCAGCAGCTTGGTGGCCCTAAGAGGGAATTCACCCCTCCACTTT.